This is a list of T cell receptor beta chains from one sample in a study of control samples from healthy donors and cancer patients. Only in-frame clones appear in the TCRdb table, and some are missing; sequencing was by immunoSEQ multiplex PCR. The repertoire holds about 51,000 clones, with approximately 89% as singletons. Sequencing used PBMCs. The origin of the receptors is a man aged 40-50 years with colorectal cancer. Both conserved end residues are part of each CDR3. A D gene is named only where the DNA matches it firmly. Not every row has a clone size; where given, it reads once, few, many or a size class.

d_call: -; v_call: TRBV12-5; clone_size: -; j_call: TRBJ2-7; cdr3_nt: TGTGCTAGTGGTTTGACTTACTACAGGGATCGGGGCGAGCAGTACTTC; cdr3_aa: CASGLTYYRDRGEQYF
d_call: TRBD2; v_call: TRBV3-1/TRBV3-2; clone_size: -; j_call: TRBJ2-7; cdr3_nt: TGTGCCAGCAGCCAAGATATCTGGTCGCTGAGTAGCGGGACCTACGAGCAGTACTTC; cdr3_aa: CASSQDIWSLSSGTYEQYF
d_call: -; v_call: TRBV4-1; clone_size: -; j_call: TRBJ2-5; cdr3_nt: TGCGCCAGCAGTCGCATGGACGGAGAGACCCAGTACTTC; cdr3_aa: CASSRMDGETQYF
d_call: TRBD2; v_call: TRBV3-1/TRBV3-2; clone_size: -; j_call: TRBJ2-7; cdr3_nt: TGTGCCAGCAGCCAAGAATGGCGGGAGGGTTGGAACGAGCAGTACTTC; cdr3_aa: CASSQEWREGWNEQYF
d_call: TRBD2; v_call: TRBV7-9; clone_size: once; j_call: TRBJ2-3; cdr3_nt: TGTGCCAGCAGCCCCTCGACTAGCGGGAGGGACAAGACGCAGTATTTT; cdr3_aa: CASSPSTSGRDKTQYF
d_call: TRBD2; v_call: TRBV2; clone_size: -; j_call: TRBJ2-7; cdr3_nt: TGTGCCAGCAGTGAACAACGGACTAGCGGCGACTACGAGCAGTACTTC; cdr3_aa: CASSEQRTSGDYEQYF
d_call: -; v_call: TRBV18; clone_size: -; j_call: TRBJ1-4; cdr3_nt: TGTGCCATCCAACAGGAGTCCAATGAAAAACTGTTTTTT; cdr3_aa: CAIQQESNEKLFF
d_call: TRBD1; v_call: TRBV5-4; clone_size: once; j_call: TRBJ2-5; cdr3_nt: TGTGCCAGCAGCTTGTTCCGGGACAGGGAGTTTTTCAGGCAAGAGACCCAGTACTTC; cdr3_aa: CASSLFRDREFFRQETQYF
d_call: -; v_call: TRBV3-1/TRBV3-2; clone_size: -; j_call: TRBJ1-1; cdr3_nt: TGTGCCAGCAGCCAACAGAGAAATGAAGCTTTCTTT; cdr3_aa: CASSQQRNEAFF
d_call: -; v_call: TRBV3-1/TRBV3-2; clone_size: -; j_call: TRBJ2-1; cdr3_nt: TGTGCCAGCAGAGAAGGAGGGGGGGATTACAATGAGCAGTTCTTC; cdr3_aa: CASREGGGDYNEQFF
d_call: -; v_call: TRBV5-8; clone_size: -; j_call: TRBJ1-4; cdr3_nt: TGTGCCAGCAGCAATCAAGGGCTCGATGAAAAACTGTTTTTT; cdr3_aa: CASSNQGLDEKLFF
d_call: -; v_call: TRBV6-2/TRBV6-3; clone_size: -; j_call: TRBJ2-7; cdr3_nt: TGTGCCAGCAGGTACTCAGGGTTTGATTACGAGCAGTACTTC; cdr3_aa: CASRYSGFDYEQYF
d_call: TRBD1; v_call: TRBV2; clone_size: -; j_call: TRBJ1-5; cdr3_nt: TGTGCCAGCCAGGGACAGTCCTTACCTAATCAGCCCCAGCATTTT; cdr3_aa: CASQGQSLPNQPQHF
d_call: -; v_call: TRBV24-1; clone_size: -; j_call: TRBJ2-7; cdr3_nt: TGTGCCACCAGTGGAGGGACCCCCTACGAGCAGTACTTC; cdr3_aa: CATSGGTPYEQYF
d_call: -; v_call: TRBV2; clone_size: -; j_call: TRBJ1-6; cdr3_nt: TGTGCCAGCAGTGAAGGTTTGGGAGATTCACCCCTCCACTTT; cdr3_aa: CASSEGLGDSPLHF
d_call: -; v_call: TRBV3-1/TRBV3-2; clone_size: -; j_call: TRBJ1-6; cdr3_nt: TGTGCCAGCAGCCAAGTCGGGTATTCACCCCTCCACTTT; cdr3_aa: CASSQVGYSPLHF
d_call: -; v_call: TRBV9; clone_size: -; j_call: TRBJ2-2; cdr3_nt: TGTGCCAGCAGCGTAGTGGGTCAATACGGGGAGCTGTTTTTT; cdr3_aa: CASSVVGQYGELFF
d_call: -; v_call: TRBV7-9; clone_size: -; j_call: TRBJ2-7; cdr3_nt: TGTGCCAGCAGCCTTAGCGGAACCTACGAGCAGTACTTC; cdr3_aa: CASSLSGTYEQYF
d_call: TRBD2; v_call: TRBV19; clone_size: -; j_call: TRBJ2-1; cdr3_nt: TGTGCCAGTACCACGGGGGGAGTCTACAATGAGCAGTTCTTC; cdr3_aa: CASTTGGVYNEQFF
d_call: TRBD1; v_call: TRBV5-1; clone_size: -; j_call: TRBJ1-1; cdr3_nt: TGCGCCAGCAGCTTTCAGACAGGGACGAACACTGAAGCTTTCTTT; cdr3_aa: CASSFQTGTNTEAFF
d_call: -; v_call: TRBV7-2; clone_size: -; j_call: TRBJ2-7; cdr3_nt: TGTGCCAGCAGCTTAGTTACAGGGACGAGCCCCTACGAGCAGTACTTC; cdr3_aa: CASSLVTGTSPYEQYF
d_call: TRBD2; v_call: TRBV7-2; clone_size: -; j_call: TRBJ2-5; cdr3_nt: TGTGCCAGCAGCTCCAGGACTAGCGGGAGGGGGGAGACCCAGTACTTC; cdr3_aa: CASSSRTSGRGETQYF